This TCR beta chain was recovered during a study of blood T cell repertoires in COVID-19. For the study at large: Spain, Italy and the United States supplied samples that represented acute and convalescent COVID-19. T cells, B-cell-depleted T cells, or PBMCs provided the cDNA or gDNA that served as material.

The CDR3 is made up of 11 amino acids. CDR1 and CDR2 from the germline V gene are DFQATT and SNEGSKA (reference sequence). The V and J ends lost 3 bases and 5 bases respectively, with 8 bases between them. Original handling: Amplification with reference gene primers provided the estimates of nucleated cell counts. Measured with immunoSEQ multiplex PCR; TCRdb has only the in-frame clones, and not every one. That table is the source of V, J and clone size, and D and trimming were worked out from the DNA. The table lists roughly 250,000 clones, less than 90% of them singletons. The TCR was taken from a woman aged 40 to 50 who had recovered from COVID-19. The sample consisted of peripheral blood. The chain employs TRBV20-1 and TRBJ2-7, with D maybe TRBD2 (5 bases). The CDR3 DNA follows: TGCAGTGCTAGCGGGATCCACGAGCAGTACTTC. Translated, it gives CSASGIHEQYF.